The rows below give T cell receptor beta chains drawn from one sample of a study of regulatory and conventional T cells in RAG deficiency. Some clones are missing from TCRdb's copy, which holds only in-frame ones; the method was immunoSEQ multiplex PCR. The repertoire holds some 22,000 clones, with approximately 93% as singletons. This sample was also put to use in a study of regulatory T cells.

Sample: CD4+ T cells sorted from blood. The source is a human donor in good health. Each CDR3 is given with its conserved first and last residue. The D gene is left open where the match is weak. Only part of the rows carry a size: once, few, many, or a class if the clone is expanded.

D: -
size: -
V: TRBV11-2
J: TRBJ1-1
DNA: TGTGCCAGCAGCTTAGACGGACCGAAGAACACTGAAGCTTTCTTT
CDR3: CASSLDGPKNTEAFF

D: TRBD1
size: -
V: TRBV6-6
J: TRBJ1-4
DNA: TGTGCCAGCAGTCGGGACAGGGGCACCGAAAAACTGTTTTTT
CDR3: CASSRDRGTEKLFF

D: -
size: -
V: TRBV5-4
J: TRBJ1-2
DNA: TGTGCCAGCAGCTTGGAGCTTTTTAGCTACACCTTC
CDR3: CASSLELFSYTF

D: TRBD2
size: -
V: TRBV30
J: TRBJ2-5
DNA: TGTGCCTGGAGTAGCGGGGGGGCCCAGACCCAGTACTTC
CDR3: CAWSSGGAQTQYF

D: TRBD1
size: -
V: TRBV6-1
J: TRBJ1-1
DNA: TGTGCCAGCAGTGAAGGGGGAGGGGACAGGGAGACTGAAGCTTTCTTT
CDR3: CASSEGGGDRETEAFF

D: -
size: -
V: TRBV5-4
J: TRBJ1-2
DNA: TGTGCCAGCAGTCTAGGGGAAGGTGGCTACACCTTC
CDR3: CASSLGEGGYTF

D: -
size: few
V: TRBV11-2
J: TRBJ2-3
DNA: TGTGCCAGCAGCCACGGACGGAATTCAGTCACAGATACGCAGTATTTT
CDR3: CASSHGRNSVTDTQYF

D: TRBD2
size: once
V: TRBV15
J: TRBJ2-3
DNA: TGTGCCACCAGCAGAACAACAGCGGGGGAGGGCACAGATACGCAGTATTTT
CDR3: CATSRTTAGEGTDTQYF

D: -
size: -
V: TRBV6-5
J: TRBJ1-1
DNA: TGTGCCAGCAGGAACAGGGCCTCTGACACTGAAGCTTTCTTT
CDR3: CASRNRASDTEAFF

D: TRBD1
size: -
V: TRBV4-1
J: TRBJ2-1
DNA: TGCGCCAGCAGCCAAGAACAGGGGGCGCGTAATGAGCAGTTCTTC
CDR3: CASSQEQGARNEQFF

D: -
size: -
V: TRBV5-8
J: TRBJ1-2
DNA: TGTGCCAGCAGCTTGTATACTAACTATGGCTACACCTTC
CDR3: CASSLYTNYGYTF

D: -
size: -
V: TRBV2
J: TRBJ2-3
DNA: TGTGCCAGCAGTCAGGAGCCGAGGGCGCAGTATTTT
CDR3: CASSQEPRAQYF

D: -
size: -
V: TRBV19
J: TRBJ2-5
DNA: TGTGCCAGTAGTCGCCAGGTCCAAGAGACCCAGTACTTC
CDR3: CASSRQVQETQYF

D: TRBD2
size: -
V: TRBV2
J: TRBJ2-1
DNA: TGTGCCAGCAGACGACTAGCGGGAGGCCAAGGTGAGCAGTTCTTC
CDR3: CASRRLAGGQGEQFF

D: -
size: -
V: TRBV25-1
J: TRBJ2-7
DNA: TGTGCCAGCAGTCCCACCGGGAACTCCTACGAGCAGTACTTC
CDR3: CASSPTGNSYEQYF